This T cell receptor beta chain was retrieved from a study of blood T cell repertoires in COVID-19. Clinical history reported by participants formed the basis on which cohorts were assigned. CDR1 is SGHTA and CDR2 is FQGNSA in the germline V gene. Trimming removed 1 base at V and 5 bases at J, with 7 bases between. The CDR3 runs 13 residues. Generated by immunoSEQ multiplex PCR, the TCRdb table keeps only in-frame clones and is missing some. The sample contains roughly 200,000 clones, 86% of which appear only once. V gene TRBV7-2 combines with J gene TRBJ2-3; weak D call: TRBD2 (5 bases). Sequenced material: PBMCs or T cells enriched from blood (not recorded which). This receptor was taken from a woman aged 40-49 years in a cohort exposed to, infected with or recovered from COVID-19 (not recorded which). Written as DNA, the CDR3 is TGTGCCAGCAGCTTAGGCCGGGGAGATACGCAGTATTTT. This encodes CASSLGRGDTQYF.